These T cell receptor beta chains were read from a single sample in a study of CXCR3-negative and CXCR3-positive naive CD8 T cells. TCRdb reprocessed the 5' RACE reads and keeps a single row for each CDR3 protein, giving no DNA. This listing includes under 8,000 distinct CDR3 sequences. Input material: naive CXCR3- CD8+ T cells from blood. The receptors shown here come from a human donor in good health. Some clones in this sample may be carry-over from other donors' samples. The CDR3 runs from the conserved cysteine through the conserved F or W. Not all rows give a size; the values are once, few, many and, for expanded clones, a class.

CDR3aa: CASSATPTGDEQFF; v_gene: TRBV7-9; j_gene: TRBJ2-1; abundance: medium-sized
CDR3aa: CASSLVGGSFNEQYF; v_gene: TRBV5-4; j_gene: TRBJ2-7; abundance: -
CDR3aa: CASSLGTSVVYEQYF; v_gene: TRBV11-2; j_gene: TRBJ2-7; abundance: medium-sized
CDR3aa: CASSSPERNQETQYF; v_gene: TRBV5-1; j_gene: TRBJ2-5; abundance: -
CDR3aa: CATSTRTGGLYGYTF; v_gene: TRBV15; j_gene: TRBJ1-2; abundance: medium-sized
CDR3aa: CASSQGAGGGNEQFF; v_gene: TRBV27; j_gene: TRBJ2-1; abundance: medium-sized
CDR3aa: CSVEELTGANEQYF; v_gene: TRBV29-1; j_gene: TRBJ2-7; abundance: medium-sized
CDR3aa: CSVFSNLNYGYTF; v_gene: TRBV29-1; j_gene: TRBJ1-2; abundance: -
CDR3aa: CARYRGGSYEQYF; v_gene: TRBV6-4; j_gene: TRBJ2-7; abundance: medium-sized
CDR3aa: CSARDSRPGETQYF; v_gene: TRBV20-1; j_gene: TRBJ2-5; abundance: -
CDR3aa: CASSPDIQETQYF; v_gene: TRBV7-9; j_gene: TRBJ2-5; abundance: medium-sized
CDR3aa: CASSLTGASGGEQFF; v_gene: TRBV7-3; j_gene: TRBJ2-1; abundance: -
CDR3aa: CASSDPPWTGFWEQYF; v_gene: TRBV2; j_gene: TRBJ2-7; abundance: medium-sized
CDR3aa: CASSLLPRRESTDTQYF; v_gene: TRBV5-4; j_gene: TRBJ2-3; abundance: -
CDR3aa: CSVGLDYRTDTQYF; v_gene: TRBV29-1; j_gene: TRBJ2-3; abundance: medium-sized
CDR3aa: CASSLGRGENTEAFF; v_gene: TRBV7-9; j_gene: TRBJ1-1; abundance: -
CDR3aa: CSAGQLGYEQYF; v_gene: TRBV29-1; j_gene: TRBJ2-7; abundance: medium-sized
CDR3aa: CSGQAEGGYTF; v_gene: TRBV29-1; j_gene: TRBJ1-2; abundance: medium-sized
CDR3aa: CASSQDSGVSYEQYF; v_gene: TRBV14; j_gene: TRBJ2-7; abundance: medium-sized
CDR3aa: CASTFQGTSDTQYF; v_gene: TRBV28; j_gene: TRBJ2-3; abundance: medium-sized
CDR3aa: CASSEGVAGITGELFF; v_gene: TRBV4-2; j_gene: TRBJ2-2; abundance: medium-sized
CDR3aa: CSVLGPEPQHF; v_gene: TRBV29-1; j_gene: TRBJ1-5; abundance: -
CDR3aa: CSVEGGTGGRDEQYF; v_gene: TRBV29-1; j_gene: TRBJ2-7; abundance: medium-sized
CDR3aa: CASSQIQAAQETQYF; v_gene: TRBV4-1; j_gene: TRBJ2-5; abundance: -
CDR3aa: CASSRSGYNEQFF; v_gene: TRBV6-5; j_gene: TRBJ2-1; abundance: -
CDR3aa: CAKQGATYEQYF; v_gene: TRBV2; j_gene: TRBJ2-7; abundance: medium-sized
CDR3aa: CSVYRGGTTEAFF; v_gene: TRBV29-1; j_gene: TRBJ1-1; abundance: medium-sized
CDR3aa: CSVDLRGGVSEETQYF; v_gene: TRBV29-1; j_gene: TRBJ2-5; abundance: medium-sized
CDR3aa: CSVPQGPDYGYTF; v_gene: TRBV29-1; j_gene: TRBJ1-2; abundance: -
CDR3aa: CASSQDDSLAKNIQYF; v_gene: TRBV4-1; j_gene: TRBJ2-4; abundance: -
CDR3aa: CASSVSGASIQYF; v_gene: TRBV7-6; j_gene: TRBJ2-4; abundance: -
CDR3aa: CSVEKTTLNYGYTF; v_gene: TRBV29-1; j_gene: TRBJ1-2; abundance: -
CDR3aa: CSVEDQGPLAKNIQYF; v_gene: TRBV29-1; j_gene: TRBJ2-4; abundance: medium-sized
CDR3aa: CASSPLAGGPDEQFF; v_gene: TRBV3-1; j_gene: TRBJ2-1; abundance: -
CDR3aa: CASSSFKSTSGSYEQYF; v_gene: TRBV28; j_gene: TRBJ2-7; abundance: -
CDR3aa: CSVDGGTEAFF; v_gene: TRBV29-1; j_gene: TRBJ1-1; abundance: medium-sized
CDR3aa: CASSIVTGNTEAFF; v_gene: TRBV19; j_gene: TRBJ1-1; abundance: -
CDR3aa: CASSSGQGGTADTEAFF; v_gene: TRBV28; j_gene: TRBJ1-1; abundance: large
CDR3aa: CSVEDTAAVTGEYF; v_gene: TRBV29-1; j_gene: TRBJ2-5; abundance: medium-sized
CDR3aa: CASSRRGRDTGELFF; v_gene: TRBV18; j_gene: TRBJ2-2; abundance: -
CDR3aa: CASSYSSLAGIEQYF; v_gene: TRBV6-6; j_gene: TRBJ2-7; abundance: medium-sized
CDR3aa: CSAREVDFVHIQYF; v_gene: TRBV20-1; j_gene: TRBJ2-4; abundance: medium-sized
CDR3aa: CAISDELSEGQETQYF; v_gene: TRBV10-3; j_gene: TRBJ2-5; abundance: medium-sized
CDR3aa: CASSLEGNIQYF; v_gene: TRBV11-2; j_gene: TRBJ2-4; abundance: -
CDR3aa: CASSFSETGSLNYEQYF; v_gene: TRBV7-2; j_gene: TRBJ2-7; abundance: medium-sized
CDR3aa: CASSSDRGLFHEQYF; v_gene: TRBV6-5; j_gene: TRBJ2-7; abundance: -
CDR3aa: CASSLSQGKETQYF; v_gene: TRBV5-1; j_gene: TRBJ2-5; abundance: -
CDR3aa: CASSQGGDSEAFF; v_gene: TRBV4-2; j_gene: TRBJ1-1; abundance: -
CDR3aa: CASNSRGTGVEQYF; v_gene: TRBV28; j_gene: TRBJ2-7; abundance: -
CDR3aa: CASSQEVVVRGANVLTF; v_gene: TRBV14; j_gene: TRBJ2-6; abundance: -
CDR3aa: CASSEGGSSYNEQFF; v_gene: TRBV2; j_gene: TRBJ2-1; abundance: -
CDR3aa: CASSLIGETQYF; v_gene: TRBV12-3/TRBV12-4; j_gene: TRBJ2-5; abundance: medium-sized
CDR3aa: CASSPGSGNEQFF; v_gene: TRBV18; j_gene: TRBJ2-1; abundance: -
CDR3aa: CASSSQVSTGELFF; v_gene: TRBV7-8; j_gene: TRBJ2-2; abundance: medium-sized
CDR3aa: CASSAEGGTTDTQYF; v_gene: TRBV7-8; j_gene: TRBJ2-3; abundance: medium-sized
CDR3aa: CAVQQIRSLGETQYF; v_gene: TRBV28; j_gene: TRBJ2-5; abundance: medium-sized
CDR3aa: CASSITGGNTEAFF; v_gene: TRBV19; j_gene: TRBJ1-1; abundance: -
CDR3aa: CASSHLGSSYEQYF; v_gene: TRBV7-9; j_gene: TRBJ2-7; abundance: -
CDR3aa: CASSTLGGTEAFF; v_gene: TRBV27; j_gene: TRBJ1-1; abundance: -